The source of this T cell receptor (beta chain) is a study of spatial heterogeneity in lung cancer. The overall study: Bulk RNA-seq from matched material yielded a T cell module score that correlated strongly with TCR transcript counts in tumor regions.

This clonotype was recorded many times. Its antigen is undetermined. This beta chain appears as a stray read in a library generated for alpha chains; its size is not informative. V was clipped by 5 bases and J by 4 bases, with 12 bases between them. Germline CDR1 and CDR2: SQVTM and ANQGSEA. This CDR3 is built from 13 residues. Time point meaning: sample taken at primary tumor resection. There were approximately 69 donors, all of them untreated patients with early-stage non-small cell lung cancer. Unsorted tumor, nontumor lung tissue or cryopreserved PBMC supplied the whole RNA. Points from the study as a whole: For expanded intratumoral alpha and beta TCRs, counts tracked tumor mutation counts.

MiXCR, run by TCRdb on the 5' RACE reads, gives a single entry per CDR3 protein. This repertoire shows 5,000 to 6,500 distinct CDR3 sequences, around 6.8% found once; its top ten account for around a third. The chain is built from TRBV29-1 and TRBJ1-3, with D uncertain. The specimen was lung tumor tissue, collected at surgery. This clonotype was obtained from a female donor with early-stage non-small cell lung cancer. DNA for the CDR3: TGCAGCGTTTTAGGAGGGCCAGGAAACACCATATATTTT. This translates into CSVLGGPGNTIYF.